This T cell receptor (beta chain) was sequenced for a study of Ad26.COV2.S vaccination and SARS-CoV-2 variants (dated by TCRdb to 2020 to 2022). The study in broad terms: Vaccine-arm donors came from COV1001, a multicentre, randomized, double-blind, placebo-controlled phase I-IIa trial of Ad26.COV2.S in healthy adults. Sequencing of the TCRbeta repertoire served to evaluate the specificity and breadth of SARS-CoV-2-reactive T cell receptors following Ad26.COV2.S vaccination. Investigators did not know the trial group allocation while performing experiments and assessing outcomes. Participants in the trial were split at random into five groups of five each, receiving low-dose or high-dose Ad26.COV2.S once or twice, or else placebo on both occasions. A total of roughly 30 samples were included in the TCR-sequenced set, comprising roughly 19 Ad26.COV2.S vaccine recipients, 5 placebo recipients and 8 SARS-CoV-2 convalescent individuals. Dosing of Ad26.COV2.S was intramuscular, at either 5x10^10 or 1x10^11 viral particles, delivered as one shot or as two shots spaced 56 days apart. Findings and caveats that apply to the study as a whole: The authors noted that the TCR breadth and depth analyses may have underestimated total T cell responses. After vaccination, substantial breadth of spike-specific CD8+ and CD4+ T cell responses was reported. Non-spike TCR breadth was comparable between vaccine and placebo recipients, consistent with the vaccine containing only spike. Ad26.COV2.S recipients had higher spike-specific TCR breadth than placebo recipients (P = 0.0014). The study was not powered to compare responses between vaccine doses or regimens.

This clone appeared once. The specificity of this receptor is unknown. One base away there is no much larger clone; base qualities are not given. Per the publication, the treatment or condition label means: around 19 received Ad26.COV2.S at low or high dose, single or two shots; roughly 5 received placebo; per-sample allocation not given. Repertoires of vaccine and placebo recipients were sequenced from samples taken on day 63 after the first injection. Cohort 1b enrolled about two dozen adults aged 18-55 years at a single site in Boston, USA, between 29 July and 7 August 2020. Ad26.COV2.S was a replication-incompetent adenovirus type 26 vector expressing a prefusion-stabilized SARS-CoV-2 spike protein from the original Wuhan strain. TCRbeta CDR3 regions were sequenced with the immunoSEQ Assay. After extraction, genomic DNA underwent amplification by bias-controlled multiplex PCR, followed by high-throughput sequencing. The source study handled its data this way. To quantify the absolute abundance of every unique TCRbeta CDR3 region, sequences were collapsed and filtered. T cell fraction was estimated by normalizing TCRbeta template counts to usable DNA, which was measured by amplifying reference genes present in all nucleated cells. Repertoire TCRs were annotated as SARS-CoV-2-specific by exact matching of V gene, CDR3 amino acid sequence and J gene to a known reactive TCR set. The reference SARS-CoV-2 TCR set was derived from MIRA and filtered for enrichment in COVID-19-positive ImmuneCODE repertoires, a step that removed public or cross-reactive TCRs. Drawing on the MIRA antigens, annotated TCRs were analysed further at the level of specific ORF or position within ORF. Breadth was defined as the number of annotated unique rearrangements divided by the total number of unique productive rearrangements, and depth was defined as the summed frequency of the annotated unique rearrangements. Two-sided Wilcoxon rank-sum tests were used to compare TCR breadth between groups. Imported from immuneACCESS, the table was reduced by TCRdb to in-frame sequences with V and J called. These copies leave out some clones; in studies compared against another copy, an unresolved V gene accounts for under half, and the cause of the remainder is not known. V and J calls and clone size are copied from that table; D and trimming were computed from the DNA. The sample data list roughly 500,000 clones, and roughly 87% of these were observed just once. Jointly, the top ten make up approximately 2.5% of the sample.

CDR1 and CDR2 were assigned from the germline V gene as SGHDN and FVKESK. The CDR3 goes from the cysteine to the phenylalanine over 13 residues. CDR3 DNA is the only sequence kept; it has 39 bases, read in frame from the first base. V loses 1 base, J loses 10 bases, and the germline ends lie 14 bases apart. Sequences were derived from peripheral blood, sampled in a trial of Ad26.COV2.S vaccine versus placebo. The receptor comes from a person between 18 and 65 years old who received the Ad26.COV2.S COVID-19 vaccine or a placebo. Recombination joined TRBV14 with TRBJ2-7; the D gene is perhaps TRBD1 or TRBD2, each of them matching over 5 bases. The DNA sequence is TGTGCCAGCAGCCAAGTCTCAGGGACCCTCCAGTACTTC. It codes for CASSQVSGTLQYF.